These T cell receptor beta chains were read from a single sample in a study of response to subunit inactivated influenza vaccine. TCRdb redid the calling of the RT-PCR reads with MiXCR, one entry per CDR3 protein. The table has hundreds of thousands of distinct CDR3 sequences, more than 9% seen once. The material was non-naive T cells sorted from PBMCs, obtained 14 to 15 days before vaccination. The receptor source for this set is a middle-aged man who received an inactivated influenza vaccine. Both conserved end residues are trimmed from each CDR3. Part of the rows lack a size; the others show once, few, many or a class for expanded clones.

abundance: few
v_gene: TRBV20-1
CDR3aa: SAGQGFEAF

abundance: few
v_gene: TRBV5-1
CDR3aa: ASSYSGHNTGELF

abundance: .
v_gene: TRBV6-2/TRBV6-3
CDR3aa: ASSYAGQGAGTQY

abundance: few
v_gene: TRBV20-1
CDR3aa: SARLGRAGEQF

abundance: few
v_gene: TRBV29-1
CDR3aa: SVTGNIYNEQF

abundance: few
v_gene: TRBV28
CDR3aa: ASCNRGRRNQPQH

abundance: many
v_gene: TRBV6-1
CDR3aa: ASSPRGRADTQY

abundance: few
v_gene: TRBV28
CDR3aa: ASSSYWPGTDGRSGTEAF

abundance: few
v_gene: TRBV15
CDR3aa: ATSRVRLADNNEQF

abundance: few
v_gene: TRBV5-1
CDR3aa: ASSLVDWLDNEQF

abundance: few
v_gene: TRBV4-1
CDR3aa: ASSLNQDSHEQY

abundance: .
v_gene: TRBV11-2
CDR3aa: ASSLDYGGAGELF

abundance: few
v_gene: TRBV29-1
CDR3aa: SVRAGALDGYT

abundance: .
v_gene: TRBV5-5
CDR3aa: ARSLQDRAGNEQF

abundance: .
v_gene: TRBV5-1
CDR3aa: ASSPNSGAEQF

abundance: .
v_gene: TRBV3-1
CDR3aa: ASSQYTGSNTEAF

abundance: many
v_gene: TRBV28
CDR3aa: ASSLAGPYEQY

abundance: few
v_gene: TRBV27
CDR3aa: ASSPYQVSNTQY

abundance: few
v_gene: TRBV29-1
CDR3aa: STKAGTPYEQY

abundance: few
v_gene: TRBV5-1
CDR3aa: ASSGGREREKLF

abundance: .
v_gene: TRBV5-1
CDR3aa: ASSTGTLNTEAF

abundance: many
v_gene: TRBV7-2
CDR3aa: ASSLSGGEAF

abundance: .
v_gene: TRBV7-6
CDR3aa: ASSLAADRNYEQY

abundance: few
v_gene: TRBV6-5
CDR3aa: ASSYSETPNYGYT

abundance: few
v_gene: TRBV20-1
CDR3aa: SAEGTGGVKDTQY

abundance: many
v_gene: TRBV5-5
CDR3aa: ASSWWGNNSPLH

abundance: .
v_gene: TRBV24-1
CDR3aa: ATSDSFGEASAIEQF